The 29 T cell receptor beta chains below come from one sample, sequenced in a study of blood T cell repertoires in COVID-19. Data came from immunoSEQ multiplex PCR; TCRdb stores just in-frame clones and leaves some out. The table shows a few hundred thousand clones, with 70% to 90% occurring only once. The sequencing input was peripheral blood. These receptors were taken from a woman between 65 and 79 years old with acute or convalescent COVID-19.

The chain joins TRBV7-2 to TRBJ1-5; D is undetermined. The CDR3 sequence is 16 residues long. The germline CDR1 and CDR2 sequences are SGHTA and FQGNSA. With 5 bases removed from V and 5 bases from J, the gap between germline ends came to 19 bases. CDR3 sequence reads: CASSPEVGQNYQPQHF. DNA of the CDR3: TGTGCCAGCAGCCCCGAGGTCGGCCAAAATTATCAGCCCCAGCATTTT.

The rearrangement joins TRBV19 to TRBJ2-1; D may be TRBD2 (6 bases). Deletions cut 5 bases from V and 3 bases from J, with 20 bases between. Germline V gene sequence: CDR1 LNHDA, CDR2 SQIVND (reference sequence). This CDR3 contains 17 residues. The chain's CDR3 is CASSPTPGTGGYNEQFF. Here the CDR3 DNA reads TGTGCCAGTAGTCCAACACCCGGGACTGGGGGCTACAATGAGCAGTTCTTC. Full variable domain (missing parts from reference TRBV19 and TRBJ2-1): DGGITQSPKYLFRKEGQNVTLSCEQNLNHDAMYWYRQDPGQGLRLIYYSQIVNDFQKGDIAEGYSVSREKKESFPLTVTSAQKNPTAFYLCASSPTPGTGGYNEQFFGPGTRLTVL.

The chain is built from TRBV6-2 or TRBV6-3 and TRBJ1-2, with D perhaps matching TRBD1 (5 bases). The length of the CDR3 is 17 residues. V lost 5 bases, J lost 8 bases, and 27 bases lay in between. CDR1 and CDR2 from the germline V gene are MNHEY and SVGEGT. Here the CDR3 DNA reads TGTGCCAGCAGTCCCCCCCGACAGCTCCTACTTCCTTGGGGCTACACCTTC. Encoded protein: CASSPPRQLLLPWGYTF.

This clone was counted only a few times. The CDR3 DNA sequence: TGTGCCACCAGCAGAGAAAGGGGCAGGGTGGATGGCTACACCTTC. The encoded protein is CATSRERGRVDGYTF. The V and J genes are TRBV15 and TRBJ1-2, with a possible D match to TRBD1 (5 bases). The V and J ends lost 0 bases and 6 bases respectively, with 14 bases between them. Looked up from germline, CDR1 is LNHNV and CDR2 is YYDKDF (reference sequence). CDR3 size: 15 residues.

The chain has TRBV7-9 and TRBJ2-1, with 9 bases identical to TRBD1. Germline V lookup: CDR1 SEHNR, CDR2 FQNEAQ (reference sequence). CDR3 length equals 14 residues. The V gene end was trimmed by 2 bases and the J gene end by 6 bases; junction bases not matched to a gene: 2. For the CDR3, the DNA is TGTGCCAGCAGCTTAAGGACAGGGGCCAATGAGCAGTTCTTC. Protein sequence: CASSLRTGANEQFF. The full variable domain, completed using reference TRBV7-9 and TRBJ2-1, is DTGVSQNPRHKITKRGQNVTFRCDPISEHNRLYWYRQTLGQGPEFLTYFQNEAQLEKSRLLSDRFSAERPKGSFSTLEIQRTEQGDSAMYLCASSLRTGANEQFFGPGTRLTVL.

The table lists this clone with a few counts. V is TRBV10-1 and J is TRBJ2-7; 7 positions agree with TRBD1. Germline assignment: CDR1 WNHNN and CDR2 SYGVQD (reference sequence). The CDR3 spans 14 residues. J lost 2 bases, V lost 2 bases, and 3 bases had no gene match. Here the CDR3 reads CASSEETGPYEQYF. CDR3 in DNA: TGCGCCAGCAGTGAGGAGACAGGGCCCTACGAGCAGTACTTC.

V usage is TRBV5-6 and J usage is TRBJ2-5; TRBD2 aligns across 10 bases. This CDR3 has 16 residues. Per germline, CDR1 SGHDT and CDR2 YYEEEE. Trimming at V came to 4 bases and at J to 4 bases, leaving 10 bases not matched to a gene. CDR3 bases: TGTGCCAGCAGCCCGAAACTAGCGGGGTGGGGAGAGACCCAGTACTTC. Translation: CASSPKLAGWGETQYF.

This clone was detected a few times. V gene TRBV19 combines with J gene TRBJ1-5; a possible D gene is TRBD1 (6 bases). V was trimmed by 2 bases and J by 5 bases, leaving 10 bases between them. This CDR3 is built from 14 residues. Germline values: CDR1 LNHDA, CDR2 SQIVND (reference sequence). CDR3 nucleotide sequence: TGTGCCAGTAGTATAACGGCAGGGGATCAGCCCCAGCATTTT. Amino acids: CASSITAGDQPQHF.

This sequence joins TRBV6-5 and TRBJ2-1; D is perhaps TRBD2 (5 bases). The germline gives CDR1 MNHEY, CDR2 SVGAGI. V shed 3 bases and J shed 9 bases, with 12 bases lying between them. This CDR3 is 13 amino acids long. Here the CDR3 DNA reads TGTGCCAGCAGTTATTTCGGGGTGCCTGAGCAGTTCTTC. Residues: CASSYFGVPEQFF.

The CDR3 DNA sequence: TGTGCCAGCAGAGGCCCGGGACTAGCGGGGGGGACCCCAGATACGCAGTATTTT. This sequence encodes CASRGPGLAGGTPDTQYF. The J gene is TRBJ2-3, the V gene TRBV2; 16 positions agree with TRBD2. Unmatched junction bases numbered 10, after V lost 6 bases and J lost 4 bases. The germline V gene encodes CDR1 SNHLY and CDR2 FYNNEI. This CDR3 contains 18 residues.

This chain connects TRBV5-6 to TRBJ1-2; perhaps TRBD1 as D (6 bases). Trimming stripped 4 bases from V and 0 bases from J, with 13 bases between. Germline V gene lookup returns CDR1 SGHDT and CDR2 YYEEEE. The CDR3 loop spans 15 amino acids. The CDR3 DNA follows: TGTGCCAGCAGCCCGGACAGCGCAGCTAACTATGGCTACACCTTC. It translates to CASSPDSAANYGYTF.

The rearrangement uses TRBV4-2 and TRBJ1-2; 8 nucleotides align to TRBD1. This CDR3 region has 15 residues. V shed 3 bases and J 6 bases; nucleotides not matched to a gene: 9. CDR1 and CDR2 from the germline V gene are LGHNA and YNFKEQ. CDR3: CASSQDRENLNGYTF. The CDR3 DNA is TGTGCCAGCAGCCAGGACAGGGAAAATCTAAATGGCTACACCTTC.

CDR3 in amino acids: CASSPGLKDYEQYF. Written as DNA, the CDR3 is TGTGCCAGCTCACCAGGACTCAAGGACTACGAGCAGTACTTC. The chain joins TRBV18 to TRBJ2-7, with TRBD2 as a possible D gene (5 bases). This CDR3 is built from 14 residues. From germline, CDR1 is KGHSH and CDR2 LQKENI. Trimming shortened V by 2 bases and J by 3 bases, and 11 bases separated the two germline ends.

The V and J genes are TRBV7-9 and TRBJ1-3; 8 nucleotides agree with TRBD1. V was clipped by 8 bases and J by 3 bases; unmatched bases: 12. This CDR3 comprises 16 residues. From germline, CDR1 is SEHNR and CDR2 FQNEAQ (reference sequence). The CDR3 spells CASPPQGASSGNTIYF. CDR3 coding DNA: TGTGCCAGCCCGCCCCAGGGGGCGAGTAGTGGAAACACCATATATTTT.

CDR3 region: CTSSHPGQTNTEAFF. CDR3 bases: TGCACCAGCAGCCACCCAGGACAGACGAACACTGAAGCTTTCTTT. V gene TRBV1 combines with J gene TRBJ1-1; the table's D gene call, TRBD1, was not cross checked with the DNA. TRBV1 is a pseudogene segment. This CDR3 comprises 15 residues.

This chain connects TRBV28 to TRBJ1-2, with D possibly TRBD1 on 5 matching bases. Trimming cost V 3 bases and J 0 bases, with 20 bases left between them. This CDR3 is 18 amino acids long. The germline V gene has CDR1 MDHEN and CDR2 SYDVKM. CDR3 amino acids: CASSFRDPGDLANYGYTF. CDR3 in DNA: TGTGCCAGCAGTTTCCGGGACCCGGGAGATTTAGCTAACTATGGCTACACCTTC.

The rearrangement links TRBV5-1 to TRBJ2-7, with D maybe TRBD1 (6 bases). The CDR3 is 16 residues long. The germline CDR1 and CDR2 sequences are SGHRS and YFSETQ. V gave up 1 base and J gave up 3 bases, with 17 bases separating them. CDR3 region: CASSLSGTRELYEQYF. The CDR3 nucleotides are TGCGCCAGCAGCTTGTCCGGGACACGCGAACTCTACGAGCAGTACTTC.

The chain has TRBV10-3 and TRBJ2-7, with TRBD1 matching 11 bases. Germline V gives CDR1 ENHRY, CDR2 SYGVKD. The CDR3 is 13 amino acids. V was pared by 7 bases and J by 4 bases, with 3 bases of the junction left unmatched. The CDR3 coding sequence is TGTGCCATCAAGGGACAGGGGGGATACGAGCAGTACTTC. Translating it yields CAIKGQGGYEQYF.

The chain is built from TRBV5-4 and TRBJ2-1; TRBD2 agrees at 7 bases. Unmatched junction bases numbered 6, after V lost 1 base and J lost 5 bases. Germline V gives CDR1 SGHNT, CDR2 YYREEE (reference sequence). The CDR3 runs to 15 residues. The CDR3 sequence is CASSLSASGNNEQFF. DNA for the CDR3: TGTGCCAGCAGCTTGTCGGCTAGCGGCAACAATGAGCAGTTCTTC.

The V gene is TRBV29-1, the J gene TRBJ2-1; TRBD1 matches at 9 bases. The CDR3 totals 17 residues. Germline V gene data show CDR1 as SQVTM and CDR2 as ANQGSEA. With V trimmed by 0 bases and J by 5 bases, 11 bases remained unmatched. CDR3 DNA sequence: TGCAGCGTTGAAGATCGGTTTCTACAGGGGGCCCACAATGAGCAGTTCTTC. Its protein is CSVEDRFLQGAHNEQFF.

The rearrangement joins TRBV19 to TRBJ2-5, with TRBD2 matching 13 bases. V trimming: 5 bases; J trimming: 5 bases; junction bases outside the gene matches: 8. The CDR3 is 16 residues long. Germline assignment: CDR1 LNHDA and CDR2 SQIVND (reference sequence). The CDR3 loop reads CASSPRLAGGTETQYF. The CDR3, as DNA: TGTGCCAGTAGTCCACGACTAGCGGGGGGCACCGAGACCCAGTACTTC.

This chain links TRBV27 with TRBJ1-1; maybe TRBD1 (5 bases). The CDR3 totals 13 residues. V dropped 2 bases and J dropped 5 bases, with 9 bases sitting between them. Germline V gene sequence: CDR1 MNHEY, CDR2 SMNVEV (reference sequence). The CDR3 sequence: CASSLSRATEAFF. As DNA, the CDR3 is TGTGCCAGCAGTTTAAGCAGGGCGACTGAAGCTTTCTTT.

The genes are TRBV7-9 and TRBJ2-7; D is perhaps TRBD2 (7 bases). The V gene lost 2 bases and the J gene lost 6 bases, with 14 bases spanning the gap. Germline V gene data show CDR1 as SEHNR and CDR2 as FQNEAQ (reference sequence). The CDR3 has 14 amino acids. CDR3 protein: CASSLWGGPGEQYF. CDR3 DNA: TGTGCCAGCAGCTTATGGGGGGGCCCAGGCGAGCAGTACTTC.

The CDR3 DNA reads as TGTGCCAGCAGCGTAGGTCAACAAGTGGGCGAGACCCAGTACTTC. This encodes CASSVGQQVGETQYF. The V and J genes are TRBV9 and TRBJ2-5; D is uncertain. Trimming cost V 0 bases and J 5 bases, with 14 bases left between them. Germline assignment: CDR1 SGDLS and CDR2 YYNGEE. The CDR3 runs 15 residues.

The gene calls are TRBV2 and TRBJ2-3; TRBD2 might be the D (6 bases). The CDR3 consists of 14 residues. Trimming shortened V by 8 bases and J by 6 bases, and 18 bases separated the two germline ends. CDR1 is SNHLY and CDR2 is FYNNEI in the germline V gene. Here the CDR3 DNA reads TGTGCCAGCCGAAGACGAGGAGGGGCGGATACGCAGTATTTT. This encodes CASRRRGGADTQYF.

This sequence joins TRBV27 and TRBJ2-3; D may be TRBD2 (7 bases). Germline CDR1 is MNHEY and CDR2 is SMNVEV (reference sequence). The CDR3 runs to 15 residues. Trimming took 3 bases from V and 3 from J, leaving 13 bases between them. The CDR3 sequence is CASSFRGGRTDTQYF. In DNA form, the CDR3 reads TGTGCCAGCAGTTTTAGGGGGGGGAGGACAGATACGCAGTATTTT.

V gene TRBV5-8 combines with J gene TRBJ1-1, with D tentatively TRBD1 (5 bases). V lost 3 bases to trimming and J lost 6 bases, with 12 bases between them. Germline-derived CDR1 and CDR2 are SGHTS and YDEGEE. This CDR3 has 13 amino acids. CDR3 residues: CASSSGRGAEAFF. For the CDR3, the DNA is TGTGCCAGCAGCTCCGGTCGGGGGGCTGAAGCTTTCTTT.

This clone occurred once. This CDR3 is CASSIPGDPGGPQETQYF. The CDR3 DNA sequence: TGTGCCAGTAGTATTCCTGGCGATCCGGGGGGTCCCCAAGAGACCCAGTACTTC. The chain has TRBV19 and TRBJ2-5, with 7 bases matching TRBD2. Germline V lookup: CDR1 LNHDA, CDR2 SQIVND (reference sequence). V trimming: 3 bases; J trimming: 1 base; junction bases outside the gene matches: 14. The CDR3 runs 18 residues.

The CDR3 here is CASSMTDFSGNTIYF. Written as DNA, the CDR3 is TGTGCCAGTAGTATGACAGATTTCTCTGGAAACACCATATATTTT. V is TRBV19 and J is TRBJ1-3; possible D gene TRBD1, 5 bases. This CDR3 spans 15 amino acids. The V end lost 3 bases, the J end lost 0 bases, and 9 bases lay between the germline ends. Germline CDR1 and CDR2: LNHDA and SQIVND (reference sequence).